The entry below describes one TCR beta chain. Its specificity is unknown. This specimen comes from a study of radiotherapy plus CTLA-4 blockade in lung cancer. About the study: Objective response was observed in around a sixth of patients, and disease control in approximately 30%.

Regarding the study as a whole: Together with interferon-beta, which increased in serum after radiation, early dynamic changes in blood T cell clones were reportedly the best predictors of response.

Profiling relied on immunoSEQ multiplex PCR, and the TCRdb table lists in-frame clones only, not all of them. The table includes about 85,000 clones, around 86% detected once. Participants had chemo-refractory metastatic non-small-cell lung cancer and were treated with focal radiation plus ipilimumab CTLA-4 blockade. CDR3 size: 16 residues. CDR1 MDHEN and CDR2 SYDVKM come from the germline V gene. Trimming at V came to 7 bases and at J to 6 bases, leaving 17 bases not matched to a gene. Specimen: peripheral blood, collected from a patient treated with radiotherapy plus ipilimumab. This receptor was identified in a human donor with non-small cell lung cancer who had a partial response to radiotherapy plus ipilimumab. The rearrangement joins TRBV28 to TRBJ2-7; TRBD1 aligns across 8 bases. CDR3 sequence: CASTQTGQGRLTEQYF. DNA of the CDR3: TGTGCCAGCACCCAAACTGGACAGGGCCGACTTACCGAGCAGTACTTC.